This T cell receptor (beta chain) was sequenced during a study of cytomegalovirus exposure and HLA in healthy donors. General study findings and limits: Analysis was performed later, and it showed HLA-associated TCR beta chains to be more clonally expanded than equally common others. Reports indicated that the classifier achieved high specificity and sensitivity in diagnosing cytomegalovirus status.

Primers for the PCR totalled 60 Vbeta and 13 Jbeta. Produced via immunoSEQ multiplex PCR; TCRdb's table is partial and in-frame only. The data show 100,000 to 150,000 clones, over 70% seen once. CDR3 length equals 15 residues. J gave up 9 bases and V 4 bases, and 8 bases lay outside the gene matches. Germline V lookup: CDR1 SGDLS, CDR2 YYNGEE. Details on this clone: Antigen: not known.

The TCR sequence derives from a man aged 40-49 years in good health and CMV-seropositive. The sequenced material came from PBMCs. The chain carries TRBV9 and TRBJ2-2, with 11 bases fitting TRBD2. The CDR3 DNA reads TGTGCCAGCAGCATTAGCGGGGGGGCCCCTCGGGAGCTGTTTTTT. Encoded protein: CASSISGGAPRELFF.